A single count supports the clone carrying this T cell receptor (beta chain). This specimen belongs to a study of T cell changes during pregnancy in multiple sclerosis. Per germline, CDR1 LGHNA and CDR2 YNFKEQ. V was pared by 6 bases and J by 9 bases, with 13 bases of the junction left unmatched. There are 15 residues in the CDR3. The assay was immunoSEQ multiplex PCR, and TCRdb's table has in-frame clones only and misses some. Of around 51,000 clones in the sample, 93% were seen once. This TCR derives from a female donor with multiple sclerosis, enrolled in a pregnancy study. The V call is TRBV4-2, the J call TRBJ2-1, with 8 positions matching TRBD2. The sequenced sample was peripheral blood, obtained in the second trimester of pregnancy. The CDR3 sequence is CASRTSYREGIEQFF. In DNA form, the CDR3 reads TGTGCCAGCAGAACTAGTTATCGGGAGGGGATTGAGCAGTTCTTC.